This T cell receptor beta chain was found in a study of T-cell reconstitution after alpha-beta-depleted transplantation in children (dated by TCRdb to about 2016). General notes on the study: Using TCR repertoire profiling, the study followed T-cell immune reconstitution in a quantitative way in children after TCRalphabeta/CD19-depleted allogeneic hematopoietic cell transplantation.

In its sample, this clonotype was seen many times. Its cognate antigen has yet to be identified. No per-base quality is available; no much larger clone lies one base away. V is trimmed back by 2 bases and J by 5 bases, and the junction contains 3 bases that no gene match accounts for. The germline V gene (reference sequence) yields SEHNR for CDR1 and FQNEAQ for CDR2. Counted from cysteine to phenylalanine, this CDR3 has 15 amino acids. Left in the record is the CDR3 DNA by itself, 45 bases read in frame from the first base. Overall study results and their limits: Over subsequent months, a decline in hyperexpanded clone frequencies was noted, and after one year, T-cell counts and TCRbeta diversity were mostly ascribed to newly produced T cells. Apparently early alphabetaT-cell count recovery about two months after transplant reportedly relied on only several hundred rapidly expanded clones derived from non-depleted graft cells. In some patients, the high TCRbeta diversity seen at day 60 was put down to recipient T cells and intrathymic progenitors that had survived conditioning.

The treatment or condition label corresponds to: allogeneic hematopoietic cell transplantation with graft depleted of TCRalphabeta T cells and CD19 B cells. TCRalphabeta/CD19-depleted allogeneic hematopoietic cell grafts were given to the transplant recipients, all of whom were children. The protocol used for the library was PCR. Sequencing relied on an Illumina HiSeq 2500. Molecular barcoding was employed in the preparation of TCR libraries, with unique molecular identifiers being used to normalize TCRbeta repertoire quantification. TCRdb reprocessed the public reads (quality trimming at Q25 with fastp, clone calling with MiXCR) and kept in-frame beta chains. Duplicate CDR3 protein sequences are folded into a single record with the most common DNA and genes. The sample includes fewer than 700,000 distinct CDR3 sequences, with around 23% observed a single time. The ten largest clones capture roughly 13% of the sample.

The sequenced sample was PBMCs, mostly from graft donor cells, obtained 360 days after TCRalphabeta/CD19-depleted stem cell transplant. The sequence links TRBV7-9 to TRBJ1-6; 7 junctional bases match TRBD1. The sequence was collected from a boy in the first two years of life who had a stem cell transplant for acute myeloid leukemia, so the T cells may come from the graft donor. The CDR3 region: CASSLLGQNNSPLHF. In nucleotides, the sequence is TGTGCCAGCAGCTTACTGGGACAGAATAATTCACCCCTCCACTTT. The CDR3, completed at both ends by the reference TRBV7-9 and TRBJ1-6 genes, gives the full variable domain DTGVSQNPRHKITKRGQNVTFRCDPISEHNRLYWYRQTLGQGPEFLTYFQNEAQLEKSRLLSDRFSAERPKGSFSTLEIQRTEQGDSAMYLCASSLLGQNNSPLHFGNGTRLTVT.